The clone carrying this TCR beta chain was detected only once. The record originates from a study of control samples from healthy donors and cancer patients. Sequenced by immunoSEQ multiplex PCR; TCRdb stores in-frame clones only, minus some. The sample holds 110,000 to 150,000 clones, around nine tenths seen once. The CDR3 covers 11 residues. Germline CDR1 and CDR2: DFQATT and SNEGSKA (reference sequence). Trimming shortened V by 0 bases and J by 4 bases, and 3 bases separated the two germline ends. The sequencing sample was made of blood. The receptor was derived from a woman aged 25 to 39 in good health. The chain employs TRBV20-1 and TRBJ1-2; no clear D. In DNA form, the CDR3 reads TGCAGTGCTAGAGACGGCTATGGCTACACCTTC. Residues: CSARDGYGYTF.